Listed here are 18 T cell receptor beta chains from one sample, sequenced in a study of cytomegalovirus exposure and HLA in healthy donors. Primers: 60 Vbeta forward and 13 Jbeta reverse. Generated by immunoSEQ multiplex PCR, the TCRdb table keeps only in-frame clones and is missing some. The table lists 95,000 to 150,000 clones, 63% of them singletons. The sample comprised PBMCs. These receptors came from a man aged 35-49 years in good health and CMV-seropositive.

The CDR3 DNA reads TGTGCCAGCAGCGTAGGTTCTCAGGGCTACGAGCAGTACTTC. This codes for CASSVGSQGYEQYF. V is TRBV9 and J is TRBJ2-7; TRBD1 might be the D (5 bases). Trimming left V 0 bases short and J 3 bases short, with 10 bases between. The CDR3 extends over 14 amino acids. CDR1 and CDR2 (germline): SGDLS, YYNGEE.

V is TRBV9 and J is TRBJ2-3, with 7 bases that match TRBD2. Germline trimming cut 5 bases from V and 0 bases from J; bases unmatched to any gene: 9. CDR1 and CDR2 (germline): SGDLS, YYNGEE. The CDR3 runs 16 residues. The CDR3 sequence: CASRPSGDPSTDTQYF. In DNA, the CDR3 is TGTGCCAGCAGACCCAGCGGGGACCCCAGCACAGATACGCAGTATTTT.

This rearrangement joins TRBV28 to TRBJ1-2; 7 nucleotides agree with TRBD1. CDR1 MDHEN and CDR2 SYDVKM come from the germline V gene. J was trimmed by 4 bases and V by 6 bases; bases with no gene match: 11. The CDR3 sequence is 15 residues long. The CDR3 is CASSRASTGTYGYTF. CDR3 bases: TGTGCCAGCAGCCGAGCCTCGACAGGGACCTATGGCTACACCTTC.

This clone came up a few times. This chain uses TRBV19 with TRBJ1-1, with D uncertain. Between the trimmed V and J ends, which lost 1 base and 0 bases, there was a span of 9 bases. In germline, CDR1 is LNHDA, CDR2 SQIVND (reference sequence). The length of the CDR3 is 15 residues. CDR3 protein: CASSIGVTMNTEAFF. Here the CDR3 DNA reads TGTGCCAGTAGTATAGGTGTCACAATGAACACTGAAGCTTTCTTT. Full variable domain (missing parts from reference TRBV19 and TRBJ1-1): DGGITQSPKYLFRKEGQNVTLSCEQNLNHDAMYWYRQDPGQGLRLIYYSQIVNDFQKGDIAEGYSVSREKKESFPLTVTSAQKNPTAFYLCASSIGVTMNTEAFFGQGTRLTVV.

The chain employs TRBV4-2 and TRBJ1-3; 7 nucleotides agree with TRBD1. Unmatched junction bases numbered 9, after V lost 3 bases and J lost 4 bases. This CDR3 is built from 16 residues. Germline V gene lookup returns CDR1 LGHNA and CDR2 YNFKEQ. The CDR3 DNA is TGTGCCAGCAGCCAGTCAGGGGGACACTCAGGAAACACCATATATTTT. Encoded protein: CASSQSGGHSGNTIYF.

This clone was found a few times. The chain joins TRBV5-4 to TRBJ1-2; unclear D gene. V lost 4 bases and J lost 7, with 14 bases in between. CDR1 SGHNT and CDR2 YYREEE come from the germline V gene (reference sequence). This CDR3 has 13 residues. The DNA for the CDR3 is TGTGCCAGCAGCGGATCGGGATTCGGTGGCTACACCTTC. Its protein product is CASSGSGFGGYTF.

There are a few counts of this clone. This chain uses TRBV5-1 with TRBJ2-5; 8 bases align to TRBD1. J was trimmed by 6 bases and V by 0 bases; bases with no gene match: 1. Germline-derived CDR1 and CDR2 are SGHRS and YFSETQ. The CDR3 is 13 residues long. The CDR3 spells CASSLAGGQTQYF. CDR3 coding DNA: TGCGCCAGCAGCTTGGCAGGGGGCCAGACCCAGTACTTC.

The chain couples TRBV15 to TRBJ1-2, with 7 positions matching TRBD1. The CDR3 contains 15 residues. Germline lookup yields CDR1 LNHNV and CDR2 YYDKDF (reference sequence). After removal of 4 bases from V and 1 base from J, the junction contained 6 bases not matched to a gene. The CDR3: CATSTNRGRNYGYTF. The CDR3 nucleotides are TGTGCCACCAGCACTAACAGGGGACGTAACTATGGCTACACCTTC.

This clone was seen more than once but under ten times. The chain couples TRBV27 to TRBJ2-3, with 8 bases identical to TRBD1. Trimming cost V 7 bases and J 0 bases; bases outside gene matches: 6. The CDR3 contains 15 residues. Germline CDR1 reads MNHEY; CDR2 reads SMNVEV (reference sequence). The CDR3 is CASTRDRGSTDTQYF. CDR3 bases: TGTGCCAGCACCAGAGACAGGGGAAGCACAGATACGCAGTATTTT.

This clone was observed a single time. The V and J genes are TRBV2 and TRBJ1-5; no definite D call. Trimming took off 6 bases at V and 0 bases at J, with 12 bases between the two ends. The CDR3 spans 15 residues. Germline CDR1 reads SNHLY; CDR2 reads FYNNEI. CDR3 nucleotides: TGTGCCAGCAGCGCACGAGGATATAGCAATCAGCCCCAGCATTTT. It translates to CASSARGYSNQPQHF. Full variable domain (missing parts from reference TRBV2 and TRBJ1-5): EPEVTQTPSHQVTQMGQEVILRCVPISNHLYFYWYRQILGQKVEFLVSFYNNEISEKSEIFDDQFSVERPDGSNFTLKIRSTKLEDSAMYFCASSARGYSNQPQHFGDGTRLSIL.

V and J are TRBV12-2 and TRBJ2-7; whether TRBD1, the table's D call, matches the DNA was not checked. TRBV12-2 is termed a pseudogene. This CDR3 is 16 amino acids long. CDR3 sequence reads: CASRFYPTGGGGEQYF. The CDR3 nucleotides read TGTGCAAGTCGCTTCTACCCGACAGGGGGGGGAGGCGAGCAGTACTTC.

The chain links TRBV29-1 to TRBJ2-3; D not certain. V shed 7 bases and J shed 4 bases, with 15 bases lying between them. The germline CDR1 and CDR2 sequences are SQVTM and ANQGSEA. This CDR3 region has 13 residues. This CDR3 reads CSGGGVAADTQYF. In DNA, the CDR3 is TGCAGCGGCGGTGGAGTGGCCGCAGATACGCAGTATTTT.

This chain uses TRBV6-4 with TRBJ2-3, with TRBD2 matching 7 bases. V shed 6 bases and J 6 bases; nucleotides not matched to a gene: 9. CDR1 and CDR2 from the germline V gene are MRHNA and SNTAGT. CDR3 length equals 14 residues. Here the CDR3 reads CASSDTGGSDTQYF. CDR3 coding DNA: TGTGCCAGCAGCGACACCGGGGGGTCGGATACGCAGTATTTT.

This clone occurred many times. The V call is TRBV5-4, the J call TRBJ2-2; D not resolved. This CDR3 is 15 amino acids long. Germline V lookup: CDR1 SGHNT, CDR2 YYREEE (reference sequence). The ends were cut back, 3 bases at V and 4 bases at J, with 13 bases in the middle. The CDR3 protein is CASSSAATLTGELFF. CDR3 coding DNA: TGTGCCAGCAGCTCCGCGGCGACCCTCACCGGGGAGCTGTTTTTT.

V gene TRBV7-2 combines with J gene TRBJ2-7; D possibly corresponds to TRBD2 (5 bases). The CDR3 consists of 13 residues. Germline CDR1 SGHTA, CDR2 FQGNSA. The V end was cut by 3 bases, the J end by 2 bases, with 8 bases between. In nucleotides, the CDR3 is TGTGCCAGCAGCTTTGGACTGACCTACGAGCAGTACTTC. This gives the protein CASSFGLTYEQYF.

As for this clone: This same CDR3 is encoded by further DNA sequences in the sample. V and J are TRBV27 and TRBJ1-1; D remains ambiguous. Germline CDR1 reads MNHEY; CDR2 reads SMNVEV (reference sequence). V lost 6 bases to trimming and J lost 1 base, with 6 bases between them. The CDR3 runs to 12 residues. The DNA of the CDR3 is TGTGCCAGCAGCGAGCGGAACACTGAAGCTTTCTTT. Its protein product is CASSERNTEAFF.

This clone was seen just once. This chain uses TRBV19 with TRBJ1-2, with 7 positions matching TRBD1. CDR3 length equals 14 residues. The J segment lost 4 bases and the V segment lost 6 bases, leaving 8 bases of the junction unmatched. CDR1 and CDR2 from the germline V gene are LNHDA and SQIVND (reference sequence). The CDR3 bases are TGTGCCAGTAGCGACTACGGACAGGCCTATGGCTACACCTTC. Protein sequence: CASSDYGQAYGYTF.

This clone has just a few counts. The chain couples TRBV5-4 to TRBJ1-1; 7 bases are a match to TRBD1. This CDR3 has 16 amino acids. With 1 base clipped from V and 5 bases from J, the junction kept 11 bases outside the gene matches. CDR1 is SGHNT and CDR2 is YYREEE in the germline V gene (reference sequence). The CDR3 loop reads CASSLYRGRPVTEAFF. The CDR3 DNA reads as TGTGCCAGCAGCTTGTACAGGGGACGCCCTGTAACTGAAGCTTTCTTT.